This TCR beta chain was captured in a study of T cell changes during pregnancy in multiple sclerosis. The CDR3 length is 16 residues. Per germline, CDR1 SEHNR and CDR2 FQNEAQ (reference sequence). Germline trimming cut 6 bases from V and 4 bases from J; bases unmatched to any gene: 8. The table came from immunoSEQ multiplex PCR; TCRdb's copy has only in-frame clones and leaves some out. The sample gives 30,000 to 40,000 clones, approximately 90% of which show up once; about 7.7% is in the top ten. The V gene is TRBV7-9, the J gene TRBJ2-1; TRBD2 matches 11 bases. This sample comprised CD8+ T cells from peripheral blood mononuclear cells, obtained before pregnancy. The receptor was isolated from a female donor with multiple sclerosis, enrolled in a pregnancy study. CDR3 nucleotides: TGTGCCAGCAGTCCGCCGGGACTAGCGGTGTACAATGAGCAGTTCTTC. It codes for CASSPPGLAVYNEQFF.